This TCR beta chain was found in a study of blood T cells in healthy people across ages. Together with a sample-barcoded 5' primer, a J-beta primer mix was included in a second PCR lasting about 7 to 11 cycles. Each CDR3 protein is one row after TCRdb ran MiXCR on the 5' RACE reads. The sample comprises about 720,000 distinct CDR3 sequences, about 20% of which are singletons, and around a fifth rests with the top ten. V dropped 6 bases and J dropped 0 bases, with 11 bases sitting between them. From germline, CDR1 is DFQATT and CDR2 SNEGSKA (reference sequence). The CDR3 has 13 amino acids. This clonotype was counted a few times. The donors, aged roughly 6 to 100, were healthy Caucasians from Russia.

The chain recombines TRBV20-1 with TRBJ2-5, with a weak D call TRBD2 (6 bases). This TCR derives from a man between 70 and 80 years old in good health. What was sequenced was blood. As DNA, the CDR3 is TGCAGTGCCCTGGGGGGTTACCAAGAGACCCAGTACTTC. This codes for CSALGGYQETQYF.